This T cell receptor (beta chain) emerged from a study of control samples from healthy donors and cancer patients (TCRdb year 2020). Receptors were amplified or captured by the immunoSEQ multiplex PCR assay. Entries here come from immuneACCESS through TCRdb and include only in-frame sequences with V and J called. Some clones fail to appear in such tables; in the studies checked, an unresolved V gene covers under half of the shortfall, and the cause of the remainder is unknown. The sample records about 110,000 clones, less than 95% of which are singletons. The leading ten clones occupy 3.5% to 4.5% of the sample. As to this clone: Its antigen specificity is not known. Qualities for individual bases were not recorded, and no much larger clone is one base off.

From the cysteine through the phenylalanine, the CDR3 covers 14 amino acids. Just CDR3 DNA is preserved here, 42 bases in frame from base 1. This TCR was recovered from a human donor in good health. The donor label of this sample is uncertain. The sequence joins TRBV21-1 to TRBJ1-6. TRBV21-1 is tagged as a pseudogene. Source material: blood. CDR3 sequence: CASSNLRGNSPLHF. The DNA is TGTGCCAGCAGCAACTTACGAGGAAATTCACCCCTCCACTTT.